These 6 T cell receptor beta chains were all obtained from the same sample, sequenced in a study of T cell responses to AZD1222 COVID-19 vaccine. Data came from immunoSEQ multiplex PCR; TCRdb stores just in-frame clones and leaves some out. This table has over 130,000 clones, 91% appearing once. The specimen comprised peripheral blood, sampled 28 days after the second dose of the MenACWY control vaccine. The receptors shown here come from an adult who received the MenACWY meningococcal vaccine as a control.

The V call is TRBV5-1, the J call TRBJ1-2; perhaps TRBD1 as D (5 bases). The CDR3 contains 15 residues. Between the trimmed V and J ends, which lost 0 bases and 1 base, there was a span of 10 bases. Germline CDR1 is SGHRS and CDR2 is YFSETQ. CDR3: CASSLGGTGNYGYTF. The CDR3, as DNA: TGCGCCAGCAGCTTGGGAGGGACGGGTAACTATGGCTACACCTTC. Based on the CDR3 plus reference TRBV5-1 and TRBJ1-2, the full variable domain is KAGVTQTPRYLIKTRGQQVTLSCSPISGHRSVSWYQQTPGQGLQFLFEYFSETQRNKGNFPGRFSGRQFSNSRSEMNVSTLELGDSALYLCASSLGGTGNYGYTFGSGTRLTVV.

J is TRBJ2-6 and V is TRBV5-6; D gene unclear. The CDR3 runs 19 residues. Germline CDR1 reads SGHDT; CDR2 reads YYEEEE. V lost 4 bases and J 0 bases, leaving 20 bases between the germline ends. CDR3 amino acids: CASSPTLSVSPSGANVLTF. Written as DNA, the CDR3 is TGTGCCAGCAGCCCCACTTTGTCAGTTTCCCCCTCTGGGGCCAACGTCCTGACTTTC.

The V gene is TRBV24-1, the J gene TRBJ2-7; no clear D. Germline-derived CDR1 and CDR2 are KGHDR and SFDVKD. This CDR3 contains 13 residues. The V and J ends lost 3 bases and 5 bases respectively, with 10 bases between them. CDR3 protein: CATSDSRSHEQYF. The DNA of the CDR3 is TGTGCCACCAGTGATAGTAGAAGCCACGAGCAGTACTTC.

The CDR3 bases are TGTGCCAGCAGTCGCCCAGGGGAAAATCAGCCCCAGCATTTT. Its translation is CASSRPGENQPQHF. This chain uses TRBV6-2 or TRBV6-3 with TRBJ1-5, with a possible D match to TRBD1 (6 bases). With 5 bases removed from V and 4 bases from J, the gap between germline ends came to 12 bases. CDR1 MNHEY and CDR2 SVGEGT come from the germline V gene. The CDR3 is 14 residues long.

The chain's CDR3 is CATTADRQNRYGYTF. CDR3 in DNA: TGTGCCACCACTGCGGACAGACAAAACCGCTATGGCTACACCTTC. This rearrangement joins TRBV15 to TRBJ1-2, with D maybe TRBD1 (6 bases). V lost 7 bases, J lost 4 bases, and 19 bases lay in between. The CDR3 is 15 residues long. Germline V CDR1 and CDR2: LNHNV, YYDKDF (reference sequence).

J is TRBJ2-5 and V is TRBV28, with D perhaps TRBD2 (6 bases). The germline V and J ends were trimmed by 4 bases and 4 bases, with 16 bases remaining between them. The germline gives CDR1 MDHEN, CDR2 SYDVKM. This CDR3 is built from 15 residues. The CDR3 is CASSSLKGGTETQYF. In DNA form, the CDR3 reads TGTGCCAGCAGTTCCCTGAAGGGCGGGACAGAGACCCAGTACTTC.